This T cell receptor (beta chain) was recorded in a study of low-dose radiotherapy and immunotherapy resistance in tumors. Study as a whole: Cohort 2 received 1 Gy per fraction every two weeks, totaling 13 Gy over 26 weeks.

With TRAV- and TRBV-specific primers, first-strand cDNA was made, covering the alpha and beta chains. TCR amplification ran 20 PCR cycles using constant-region and V-primer adapter primers. Isolated mRNA underwent amplification via in vitro transcription. TCRdb reprocessed the reads with MiXCR, giving one entry per CDR3 protein. The table shows some 85,000 distinct CDR3 sequences, with about 20% occurring only once. The V segment lost 1 base and the J segment 8 bases; nucleotides outside the gene matches: 5. This CDR3 has 15 amino acids. Germline V gives CDR1 SEHNR, CDR2 FQNEAQ (reference sequence). Time point specified: before trial treatment. There are many counts of this clonotype.

This TCR was sampled from a male donor with prostate cancer. The gene calls are TRBV7-9 and TRBJ2-1; TRBD1 agrees at 10 bases. Sequenced here: PBMCs, sampled before treatment. The CDR3 bases are TGTGCCAGCAGCTTAGGAGGGACAGGGGTCCATGAGCAGTTCTTC. It codes for CASSLGGTGVHEQFF.